These 26 T cell receptor beta chains share one sample of origin, sequenced in a study of cytomegalovirus exposure and HLA in healthy donors. The PCR had 60 Vbeta and 13 Jbeta primers. Libraries were prepared by immunoSEQ multiplex PCR; TCRdb keeps only in-frame clonotypes and omits some of them. The table includes some 200,000 clones, around 86% detected once. The sample taken for sequencing was PBMCs. The receptors were gathered from a woman between 35 and 50 years old in good health and CMV-seronegative.

The chain employs TRBV6-1 and TRBJ2-7, with D possibly TRBD2 on 5 matching bases. Germline V lookup: CDR1 MNHNS, CDR2 SASEGT. Trimming took 3 bases from V and 3 from J, leaving 12 bases between them. This CDR3 comprises 14 residues. The CDR3 here is CASSERFGSYEQYF. The CDR3 nucleotides are TGTGCCAGCAGTGAGAGGTTTGGGAGCTACGAGCAGTACTTC.

The rearrangement joins TRBV28 to TRBJ2-3, with 10 positions matching TRBD2. The CDR3 extends over 14 amino acids. Germline trimming cut 8 bases from V and 6 bases from J; bases unmatched to any gene: 8. CDR1 is MDHEN and CDR2 is SYDVKM in the germline V gene. The chain's CDR3 is CASGTSGTTDTQYF. The CDR3 region has the DNA TGTGCCAGCGGTACTAGCGGGACCACGGATACGCAGTATTTT. Using reference TRBV28 and TRBJ2-3 for the parts outside the CDR3, the full variable domain is DVKVTQSSRYLVKRTGEKVFLECVQDMDHENMFWYRQDPGLGLRLIYFSYDVKMKEKGDIPEGYSVSREKKERFSLILESASTNQTSMYLCASGTSGTTDTQYFGPGTRLTVL.

This clone appeared a single time. The V gene is TRBV30, the J gene TRBJ2-3, with TRBD1 identical over 8 bases. Germline CDR1 and CDR2: GTSNPN and SVGIG (reference sequence). CDR3 length: 13 residues. V lost 5 bases to trimming and J lost 2 bases; unmatched junction nucleotides: 3. As DNA, the CDR3 is TGTGCCTGGGGACAGGGCAACACAGATACGCAGTATTTT. This translates into CAWGQGNTDTQYF.

The chain employs TRBV6-6 and TRBJ1-5; 7 bases are a match to TRBD1. The CDR3 length is 16 residues. Germline values: CDR1 MNHNY, CDR2 SVGAGI (reference sequence). V lost 6 bases, J lost 0 bases, and 8 bases stayed unmatched. CDR3 amino acids: CASSHSGGYSNQPQHF. Here the CDR3 DNA reads TGTGCCAGCAGCCACTCAGGGGGATATAGCAATCAGCCCCAGCATTTT.

This clone turned up a few times. The chain is built from TRBV6-4 and TRBJ2-2, with no clear D. The ends were cut back, 3 bases at V and 6 bases at J, with 14 bases in the middle. Germline-derived CDR1 and CDR2 are MRHNA and SNTAGT. This CDR3 region has 15 residues. The CDR3 bases are TGTGCCAGCAGTGATGCGGCTGACGGCGCCGGGGAGCTGTTTTTT. Translation: CASSDAADGAGELFF.

The chain employs TRBV11-2 and TRBJ2-7, with D tentatively TRBD2 (6 bases). The germline V gene encodes CDR1 SGHAT and CDR2 FQNNGV. The CDR3 contains 14 residues. V was shortened by 6 bases and J by 3 bases, with 15 bases between the two germline ends. CDR3 region: CASRYFGGRYEQYF. As DNA, the CDR3 is TGTGCCAGCAGGTATTTCGGGGGACGCTACGAGCAGTACTTC.

The chain links TRBV15 to TRBJ2-1; 9 bases align to TRBD1. CDR3 length: 16 residues. Germline loops: CDR1 LNHNV, CDR2 YYDKDF (reference sequence). The V and J ends lost 0 bases and 6 bases, in that order; junction bases with no gene match: 6. In nucleotides, the CDR3 is TGTGCCACCAGCAGAGATACGAGGACAGGGGTCAATGAGCAGTTCTTC. This sequence encodes CATSRDTRTGVNEQFF.

The rearrangement uses TRBV29-1 and TRBJ1-2; no firm D call. This CDR3 has 14 amino acids. Trimming pared 3 bases from V and 7 bases from J, leaving 18 bases between. Germline V gene lookup returns CDR1 SQVTM and CDR2 ANQGSEA. Written as DNA, the CDR3 is TGCAGCGTTGAGCCCACTTTTAAGATAGCTGGCTACACCTTC. This encodes CSVEPTFKIAGYTF.

This clone showed up just once. A junction end diverges from the germline sequence, so it may reflect a read error. The chain recombines TRBV7-9 with TRBJ2-2; 7 bases match TRBD1. The germline V gene encodes CDR1 SEHNR and CDR2 FQNEAQ (reference sequence). The CDR3 consists of 14 residues. This CDR3 reads CSSSPDRDTGELFF. Written as DNA, the CDR3 is TGTTCCAGCAGCCCAGACAGGGACACCGGGGAGCTGTTTTTT.

This chain links TRBV6-1 with TRBJ1-1; 7 bases align to TRBD1. V trimming: 5 bases; J trimming: 0 bases; junction bases outside the gene matches: 0. The CDR3 spans 13 residues. Germline V gene lookup returns CDR1 MNHNS and CDR2 SASEGT. The CDR3 here is CASSTGVNTEAFF. CDR3 coding DNA: TGTGCCAGCAGTACAGGGGTGAACACTGAAGCTTTCTTT.

The rearrangement joins TRBV5-1 to TRBJ1-2; 10 bases are shared with TRBD1. The CDR3 contains 15 residues. Germline CDR1 SGHRS, CDR2 YFSETQ. V was clipped by 4 bases and J by 3 bases; unmatched bases: 6. The CDR3 here is CASSTGQGSYYGYTF. The CDR3 DNA reads TGCGCCAGCAGCACGGGACAGGGGAGTTACTATGGCTACACCTTC.

The V and J genes are TRBV27 and TRBJ1-5; 7 positions match TRBD1. Germline V gene sequence: CDR1 MNHEY, CDR2 SMNVEV (reference sequence). The CDR3 length is 14 residues. J was trimmed by 2 bases and V by 5 bases; bases with no gene match: 3. The CDR3 DNA follows: TGTGCCAGCAGTACAGGGGTGGGCAATCAGCCCCAGCATTTT. Translating it yields CASSTGVGNQPQHF.

The V and J genes are TRBV19 and TRBJ2-2, with 8 bases that match TRBD1. Trimming cost V 0 bases and J 2 bases; bases outside gene matches: 8. Looked up from germline, CDR1 is LNHDA and CDR2 is SQIVND (reference sequence). The CDR3 runs to 18 residues. The CDR3 region is CASSIDRVRGLNTGELFF. CDR3 nucleotide sequence: TGTGCCAGTAGTATAGATCGAGTCAGGGGGCTAAACACCGGGGAGCTGTTTTTT.

Written as DNA, the CDR3 is TGTGCCAGCAGCCAAGTATTTCGTGGTTCGAGCTCCTACGAGCAGTACTTC. Translated, it gives CASSQVFRGSSSYEQYF. The chain joins TRBV14 to TRBJ2-7; D unresolved. The CDR3 runs to 17 residues. The V gene's germline CDR1 is SGHDN and CDR2 FVKESK. Deletions cut 1 base from V and 0 bases from J, with 16 bases between.

This sequence joins TRBV28 and TRBJ1-5; TRBD1 is a possible D gene (5 bases). There are 15 residues in the CDR3. In germline, CDR1 is MDHEN, CDR2 SYDVKM. V was clipped by 2 bases and J by 3 bases, with 11 bases between them. In DNA, the CDR3 is TGTGCCAGCAGTTTAAGGGGAAATATCAATCAGCCCCAGCATTTT. Translation gives CASSLRGNINQPQHF.

The chain couples TRBV28 to TRBJ1-1; a weak D match, TRBD1 (5 bases). Germline lookup yields CDR1 MDHEN and CDR2 SYDVKM. V dropped 3 bases and J dropped 2 bases, with 13 bases sitting between them. The CDR3 is made up of 15 amino acids. The CDR3 region has the DNA TGTGCCAGCAGTTTGGCGGGACGGGTTAACACTGAAGCTTTCTTT. Its protein is CASSLAGRVNTEAFF.

This chain connects TRBV6-5 to TRBJ2-5; D gene uncertain. The CDR3 runs to 15 residues. Germline CDR1 and CDR2: MNHEY and SVGAGI. V shed 0 bases and J shed 2 bases, with 10 bases lying between them. For the CDR3, the DNA is TGTGCCAGCAGTTACTCCTGGCAGACTCAAGAGACCCAGTACTTC. Translation gives CASSYSWQTQETQYF.

This clone occurred a few times. The V call is TRBV5-1, the J call TRBJ2-7; TRBD2 aligns across 10 bases. Germline V lookup: CDR1 SGHRS, CDR2 YFSETQ. V trimming: 0 bases; J trimming: 2 bases; junction bases outside the gene matches: 2. This CDR3 contains 15 residues. The CDR3 reads CASSLGTSGPYEQYF. As DNA, the CDR3 is TGCGCCAGCAGCTTGGGGACTAGCGGTCCCTACGAGCAGTACTTC. Full variable domain (remainder filled in from reference TRBV5-1 and TRBJ2-7): KAGVTQTPRYLIKTRGQQVTLSCSPISGHRSVSWYQQTPGQGLQFLFEYFSETQRNKGNFPGRFSGRQFSNSRSEMNVSTLELGDSALYLCASSLGTSGPYEQYFGPGTRLTVT.

This clone was recorded once. The rearrangement joins TRBV6-4 to TRBJ2-3, with TRBD2 identical over 12 bases. The V gene end was trimmed by 2 bases and the J gene end by 2 bases; junction bases not matched to a gene: 11. Germline assignment: CDR1 MRHNA and CDR2 SNTAGT. This CDR3 has 19 amino acids. CDR3 loop: CASSDPVGLAGGVTDTQYF. Written as DNA, the CDR3 is TGTGCCAGCAGTGACCCGGTCGGGCTAGCGGGAGGGGTCACAGATACGCAGTATTTT.

This chain links TRBV27 with TRBJ2-7; 14 bases fit TRBD2. Germline V gene data show CDR1 as MNHEY and CDR2 as SMNVEV (reference sequence). CDR3 length equals 15 residues. The V gene end was trimmed by 5 bases and the J gene end by 2 bases; junction bases not matched to a gene: 2. CDR3 nucleotides: TGTGCCAGCAGTCCGGGACTAGCGGGAGCCTACGAGCAGTACTTC. Protein sequence: CASSPGLAGAYEQYF.

To note about this clone: The same CDR3 is also encoded by other DNA sequences in this sample. V gene TRBV28 combines with J gene TRBJ2-6; D perhaps matches TRBD1 (6 bases). Germline loops: CDR1 MDHEN, CDR2 SYDVKM. The ends were cut back, 6 bases at V and 2 bases at J, with 11 bases in the middle. This CDR3 comprises 15 residues. The CDR3 protein is CASSRGGTGANVLTF. The CDR3 nucleotides are TGTGCCAGCAGCCGAGGGGGTACTGGGGCCAACGTCCTGACTTTC.

The V gene is TRBV27, the J gene TRBJ2-1; TRBD2 agrees at 7 bases. CDR3 length: 14 amino acids. Looked up from germline, CDR1 is MNHEY and CDR2 is SMNVEV (reference sequence). The ends lost 7 bases at V and 5 bases at J; junction bases unmatched: 8. The CDR3 bases are TGTGCCAGCACTCTCGCGGGAGTTAACAATGAGCAGTTCTTC. The encoded protein is CASTLAGVNNEQFF.

The chain couples TRBV5-1 to TRBJ2-2; 8 bases fit TRBD1. CDR1 is SGHRS, CDR2 YFSETQ, per germline. The trim removed 2 bases at V and 2 bases at J, leaving 5 bases unmatched. The CDR3 covers 16 residues. The CDR3 sequence is CASSFRTGSNTGELFF. CDR3 bases: TGCGCCAGCAGCTTTCGGACAGGGTCTAACACCGGGGAGCTGTTTTTT.

This clone was seen a few times. This rearrangement joins TRBV19 to TRBJ1-2, with D tentatively TRBD1 (6 bases). The germline V gene has CDR1 LNHDA and CDR2 SQIVND (reference sequence). Trimming cost V 3 bases and J 7 bases, with 12 bases left between them. The CDR3 sequence is 13 residues long. The CDR3 loop is CASSIRGAAGYTF. CDR3 DNA: TGTGCCAGTAGTATCCGGGGGGCGGCTGGCTACACCTTC.

The gene calls are TRBV7-9 and TRBJ1-1, with D perhaps matching TRBD1 (5 bases). Germline CDR1 and CDR2: SEHNR and FQNEAQ (reference sequence). The CDR3 is 12 residues long. Trimming stripped 6 bases from V and 8 bases from J, with 13 bases between. CDR3 region: CASRALTEEAFF. CDR3 nucleotides: TGTGCCAGCAGGGCCTTGACAGAAGAAGCTTTCTTT.

This clone occurred a few times. The chain combines TRBV11-2 with TRBJ2-3; tentatively, D is TRBD2 (5 bases). The CDR3 has 14 residues. V was shortened by 2 bases and J by 6 bases, with 12 bases between the two germline ends. Germline V lookup: CDR1 SGHAT, CDR2 FQNNGV. This CDR3 reads CASSLSGKRDTQYF. The DNA of the CDR3 is TGTGCCAGCAGCTTATCCGGAAAGCGGGATACGCAGTATTTT.